These 24 T cell receptor beta chains originate from one sample sequenced in a study of cytomegalovirus exposure and HLA in healthy donors. The PCR used 60 Vbeta and 13 Jbeta primers. Clones were read by immunoSEQ multiplex PCR, and TCRdb kept only the in-frame ones, dropping some. This sample carries tens of thousands of clones, around 75% of them seen once, and the ten largest clones take about 7.6%. Sequencing was performed on PBMCs. The receptors derive from a man between 60 and 75 years old in good health and CMV-seropositive.

J is TRBJ2-7 and V is TRBV4-1; perhaps TRBD2 as D (5 bases). V dropped 4 bases and J dropped 1 base, with 14 bases sitting between them. CDR1 and CDR2 (germline): MGHRA, YSYEKL. CDR3 length: 15 amino acids. CDR3 region: CASSPQAVTSYEQYF. The CDR3 nucleotides read TGCGCCAGCAGCCCTCAAGCGGTAACGTCCTACGAGCAGTACTTC.

This clone was found once. The V call is TRBV29-1, the J call TRBJ2-1; D unresolved. CDR1 is SQVTM and CDR2 is ANQGSEA in the germline V gene. This CDR3 is 10 amino acids long. The V and J ends lost 6 bases and 5 bases respectively, with 5 bases between them. The CDR3 bases are TGCAGCGTCCGGGACAATGAGCAGTTCTTC. This codes for CSVRDNEQFF.

The rearrangement uses TRBV11-2 and TRBJ1-2; D perhaps matches TRBD1 (5 bases). Trimming took 3 bases from V and 2 from J, leaving 10 bases between them. The CDR3 is 14 amino acids. Germline CDR1 reads SGHAT; CDR2 reads FQNNGV. The CDR3: CASSLIGVNYGYTF. The CDR3 DNA reads TGTGCCAGCAGCTTGATAGGGGTAAACTATGGCTACACCTTC.

This clone was counted only a few times. The chain uses TRBV4-1 and TRBJ2-5, with TRBD2 matching over 8 bases. CDR3 size: 16 residues. Germline lookup yields CDR1 MGHRA and CDR2 YSYEKL. Trimming took 3 bases from V and 5 from J; bases not matched to a gene: 11. The CDR3 DNA sequence: TGCGCCAGCAGCCAGACTAGCGAAAGGGTTTGGGAGACCCAGTACTTC. Its translation: CASSQTSERVWETQYF.

The gene calls are TRBV6-1 and TRBJ2-1, with TRBD2 matching over 8 bases. CDR1 is MNHNS and CDR2 is SASEGT in the germline V gene. V lost 8 bases and J lost 8; bases outside the gene matches: 14. The CDR3 contains 15 residues. This CDR3 is CASVLAAGVRDEQFF. CDR3 in DNA: TGTGCCAGCGTACTGGCAGCGGGAGTAAGAGATGAGCAGTTCTTC.

The CDR3 protein is CASSLVAGREKLFF. CDR3 sequence (DNA): TGTGCCAGCAGCTTAGTGGCAGGGCGAGAAAAACTGTTTTTT. This chain uses TRBV7-2 with TRBJ1-4, with D possibly being TRBD1 (5 bases). The CDR3 extends over 14 amino acids. With 1 base removed from V and 8 bases from J, the gap between germline ends came to 11 bases. Germline V lookup: CDR1 SGHTA, CDR2 FQGNSA.

A few counts support this clone. This rearrangement joins TRBV5-8 to TRBJ2-6; possible D gene TRBD2, 5 bases. Germline CDR1 and CDR2: SGHTS and YDEGEE. This CDR3 spans 17 amino acids. V lost 0 bases and J lost 2, with 12 bases in between. This chain's CDR3 is CASSLGSDFAGANVLTF. DNA of the CDR3: TGTGCCAGCAGCTTGGGTTCGGACTTTGCTGGGGCCAACGTCCTGACTTTC.

This chain joins TRBV19 and TRBJ2-1, with no clear D. Trimming pared 3 bases from V and 0 bases from J, leaving 15 bases between. From germline, CDR1 is LNHDA and CDR2 SQIVND (reference sequence). There are 17 residues in the CDR3. CDR3 coding DNA: TGTGCCAGTAGTATCTCCCTAGGCTGGAGCTCCTACAATGAGCAGTTCTTC. Translated: CASSISLGWSSYNEQFF.

The rearrangement uses TRBV25-1 and TRBJ1-2; D is ambiguous. The CDR3 totals 14 residues. Trimming pared 6 bases from V and 3 bases from J, leaving 14 bases between. Germline loops: CDR1 MGHDK, CDR2 SYGVNS. The CDR3 is CASRAVDGYYGYTF. The CDR3 DNA is TGTGCCAGCAGAGCGGTGGACGGCTACTATGGCTACACCTTC.

The rearrangement joins TRBV7-2 to TRBJ2-3, with D tentatively TRBD2 (5 bases). Germline CDR1 SGHTA, CDR2 FQGNSA. The CDR3 length is 14 residues. The ends were cut back, 7 bases at V and 2 bases at J, with 13 bases in the middle. The CDR3 DNA reads TGTGCCAGCATGGTAGCGATGGACACAGATACGCAGTATTTT. It translates to CASMVAMDTDTQYF. The full variable domain, rest sourced from reference TRBV7-2 and TRBJ2-3, is GAGVSQSPSNKVTEKGKDVELRCDPISGHTALYWYRQSLGQGLEFLIYFQGNSAPDKSGLPSDRFSAERTGGSVSTLTIQRTQQEDSAVYLCASMVAMDTDTQYFGPGTRLTVL.

This clone appeared a few times. The chain recombines TRBV5-1 with TRBJ2-1, with TRBD2 matching 11 bases. This CDR3 comprises 15 residues. V lost 2 bases to trimming and J lost 4 bases; unmatched junction nucleotides: 2. Germline V gene data show CDR1 as SGHRS and CDR2 as YFSETQ. CDR3 in DNA: TGCGCCAGCAGCTTACCTAGCGGGGGGTACAATGAGCAGTTCTTC. Amino acids: CASSLPSGGYNEQFF.

The CDR3 reads CASSLGTGGLSEQYF. The CDR3 nucleotides are TGTGCCAGCAGCTTAGGGACAGGGGGCTTAAGCGAGCAGTACTTC. The rearrangement joins TRBV7-8 to TRBJ2-7; 11 nucleotides align to TRBD1. V shed 1 base, J shed 6 bases, and the junction held 5 bases outside the gene matches. The CDR3 has 15 residues. Germline V gene lookup returns CDR1 SGHVS and CDR2 FQNEAQ.

There are a few counts of this clone. The chain joins TRBV12-2 to TRBJ2-1; whether TRBD2, the table's D call, matches the DNA was not checked. TRBV12-2 is reported as a pseudogene. CDR3 length: 17 amino acids. The CDR3 region is CASRPTSGGAAYNEQFF. The CDR3 DNA follows: TGTGCAAGTCGCCCCACTAGCGGGGGGGCCGCCTACAATGAGCAGTTCTTC.

CDR3 sequence: CASSIGEILDTQYF. The CDR3 nucleotides are TGTGCCAGTAGTATTGGGGAGATCCTAGATACGCAGTATTTT. This chain connects TRBV19 to TRBJ2-3, with D possibly TRBD2 on 5 matching bases. V lost 3 bases, J lost 5 bases, and 12 bases lay in between. This CDR3 has 14 residues. The germline CDR1 and CDR2 sequences are LNHDA and SQIVND (reference sequence).

This chain uses TRBV10-3 with TRBJ2-7, with TRBD2 matching 8 bases. Germline V gene data show CDR1 as ENHRY and CDR2 as SYGVKD. V gave up 5 bases and J gave up 2 bases; unmatched junction bases: 8. The CDR3 is 15 amino acids. CDR3 DNA sequence: TGTGCCATCAGTCCAGCGGGAGCCCTTCCCTACGAGCAGTACTTC. Protein sequence: CAISPAGALPYEQYF.

The table lists this clone with a count of one. In DNA form, the CDR3 reads TGCAGCGTCGTGAATAGGGGTGCCGGCTACACCTTC. Protein: CSVVNRGAGYTF. The chain employs TRBV29-1 and TRBJ1-2; D is perhaps TRBD1 (5 bases). Germline V CDR1 and CDR2: SQVTM, ANQGSEA. The V end lost 6 bases, the J end lost 8 bases, and 16 bases lay between the germline ends. The CDR3 runs 12 residues.

About this clone itself: The sample has other DNA sequences that encode this CDR3 too. The V gene is TRBV4-1, the J gene TRBJ2-4; a possible D gene is TRBD2 (5 bases). The length of the CDR3 is 16 residues. Germline V gene data show CDR1 as MGHRA and CDR2 as YSYEKL. V gave up 1 base and J gave up 6 bases, with 16 bases separating them. The DNA of the CDR3 is TGCGCCAGCAGCCAAGTAGGAGGTAGTCCGCCAAACATTCAGTACTTC. It encodes CASSQVGGSPPNIQYF.

In its sample, this clone was seen once. The genes are TRBV5-4 and TRBJ2-7, with 7 bases that match TRBD2. Germline lookup yields CDR1 SGHNT and CDR2 YYREEE (reference sequence). V lost 7 bases to trimming and J lost 1 base; unmatched junction nucleotides: 14. CDR3 length: 16 amino acids. CDR3 protein: CASGKSGRGDSYEQYF. The CDR3 nucleotides are TGTGCCAGCGGAAAAAGCGGACGGGGGGATTCCTACGAGCAGTACTTC.

This chain connects TRBV11-3 to TRBJ2-5; TRBD2 aligns across 7 bases. The V segment lost 3 bases and the J segment 1 base; nucleotides outside the gene matches: 5. Germline CDR1 is SGHNT and CDR2 is YENEEA. The CDR3 is made up of 15 amino acids. In DNA, the CDR3 is TGTGCCAGCAGCTTCCGCGGGAGAACCCAAGAGACCCAGTACTTC. It specifies CASSFRGRTQETQYF.

In DNA form, the CDR3 reads TGTGCCAGCAGTTCTTTAACAGGTCAAGAGACCCAGTACTTC. This codes for CASSSLTGQETQYF. V and J are TRBV6-5 and TRBJ2-5, with a weak D call TRBD1 (5 bases). The CDR3 spans 14 residues. Germline V gene lookup returns CDR1 MNHEY and CDR2 SVGAGI. The V and J ends lost 4 bases and 2 bases respectively, with 11 bases between them.

V gene TRBV29-1 combines with J gene TRBJ2-5; a weak D match, TRBD1 (8 bases). V shed 7 bases and J shed 4 bases, with 16 bases lying between them. From germline, CDR1 is SQVTM and CDR2 ANQGSEA. The CDR3 spans 13 residues. The CDR3, as DNA: TGCAGCGCCGAGACAGGGGAGGGAGAGACCCAGTACTTC. Protein: CSAETGEGETQYF.

The chain couples TRBV6-6 to TRBJ2-5, with 16 bases matching TRBD2. CDR1 is MNHNY, CDR2 SVGAGI, per germline (reference sequence). CDR3 size: 14 residues. V lost 6 bases, J lost 12 bases, and 7 bases stayed unmatched. CDR3 in amino acids: CASSPSGTSGREYF. CDR3 bases: TGTGCCAGCAGCCCTTCCGGGACTAGCGGGAGGGAGTACTTC.

The CDR3 bases are TGCGCCAGCAGCTTGGGGACAGGGGTAAGGCAAGAGACCCAGTACTTC. This sequence encodes CASSLGTGVRQETQYF. The V gene is TRBV5-1, the J gene TRBJ2-5, with 9 bases aligning to TRBD1. Trimming cost V 0 bases and J 2 bases; bases outside gene matches: 5. Germline V gene sequence: CDR1 SGHRS, CDR2 YFSETQ. CDR3 length: 16 residues.

On this clone itself: Sequence at one end of the junction differs from germline and may be a read error. The rearrangement links TRBV29-1 to TRBJ1-2; 8 bases are a match to TRBD1. The CDR3 spans 10 residues. CDR1 and CDR2 from the germline V gene are SQVTM and ANQGSEA. DNA of the CDR3: TGCAGCGTGGACAGGGTTAGGGTCTCCTTC. It codes for CSVDRVRVSF.